This T cell receptor beta chain came from a study of shared clonotypes between healthy human individuals. Here immunoSEQ multiplex PCR was the method, and the copy in TCRdb shows in-frame clones only, minus some. Seen here are about 600,000 clones, roughly 95% observed once, and the top ten hold about 0.11%. Germline V lookup: CDR1 SGHDT, CDR2 YYEEEE. The CDR3 is made up of 16 amino acids. CD8 cells regarded as naive lacked CD45RO, were positively chosen for CCR7, and omitted terminally differentiated effector memory CD45RA+ cells. This TCR derives from a woman in her thirties in good health. The sequenced material came from naive CD8+ T cells sorted from blood. The gene calls are TRBV5-6 and TRBJ2-5; D possibly corresponds to TRBD2 (5 bases). The J call may be faulty, since TRBJ2-7 better matches the DNA end. The CDR3 loop is CASSWSSGASSYEQYF. In DNA form, the CDR3 reads TGTGCCAGCAGTTGGAGCAGCGGAGCTTCCTCGTACGAGCAGTACTTC.